This is a list of T cell receptor beta chains from one sample in a study of blood T cell repertoires in COVID-19. Profiled with immunoSEQ multiplex PCR; TCRdb holds only in-frame clones, not every one. The repertoire has 100,000 to 150,000 clones, around 80% of them found once; the top ten carry about 18%. Sequenced sample: peripheral blood. All receptors come from a man aged 25-45 years with COVID-19, enrolled during active disease. Each CDR3 is given without its conserved first and last residue.

V | CDR3
TRBV15 | ATSRDRGLNEKLF
TRBV5-6 | ASRLGQGVYNEQF
TRBV9 | ASSPSSGNTIY
TRBV18 | ASSLWTAVNNYGYT
TRBV11-2 | ASSLGPAGRTGELF
TRBV5-1 | ASSLDSGGDGYT
TRBV5-1 | ASSPGQVYGYT
TRBV10-2 | ASSGSSGISYNEQF
TRBV19 | ASSMSGSTEAF
TRBV18 | ASSQNQGFNQPQH
TRBV30 | AWRTGGVGSWSPLH
TRBV5-4 | ASSSDWGGYNEQF
TRBV9 | ASSVGPGTGGREQY
TRBV4-1 | ASSLLASSGRGNEQF
TRBV11-3 | ASSRTPGQEAF
TRBV2 | ASGGDSETQY
TRBV28 | ASRTRRRRTDTQY
TRBV5-4 | ASSLQNEQF
TRBV6-2/TRBV6-3 | ASSYGLADLQY
TRBV11-2 | ASSLDTGTGNTIY
TRBV6-2/TRBV6-3 | ASSYDGTGSNQPQH
TRBV7-8 | ASSRLTGENTEAF
TRBV11-2 | ASSLEPGAGAF
TRBV5-6 | ASSFAGQGANSPLH
TRBV28 | ASLSPGQGAGYT
TRBV4-1 | ASNFGGIGQPQH
TRBV5-4 | ASSPGWDRYYEQY
TRBV6-5 | ASSYGTSGIRTQY
TRBV18 | ASSPNPGSGRAYNEQF
TRBV4-1 | ASSRPQGDEQY
TRBV7-3 | ASRHPTARGRADTQY
TRBV30 | AWSVQGGEKTGQY
TRBV19 | ASSEQEGYEQY
TRBV18 | ASSPERVTEAF
TRBV11-2 | ASSLFDGQGITGELF
TRBV4-2 | ASSQDRGNTGELF
TRBV7-9 | ASSNHPRGETEAF
TRBV11-2 | ASSLGLRDSVSYEQY
TRBV11-2 | ASSLQISTDTQY
TRBV4-1 | ASSQETGLQETQY
TRBV28 | ASSLALDREGNFVLQPQH
TRBV7-8 | ASSLSGAGVSRETQY
TRBV6-5 | ASTTRYGNQPQH
TRBV5-1 | ASAAGTGEKLF
TRBV11-3 | ASSLATRGEKLF
TRBV5-1 | ASSETSGRSGEQY
TRBV6-2/TRBV6-3 | ASSPGTRGGVTQY
TRBV2 | ASSQDDSHFNEKLF
TRBV6-5 | ASSYSWGAETQY
TRBV14 | ASSQPHPSTGEVTDTQY
TRBV14 | ASSQKAGYQETQY
TRBV27 | ASSSGTGVYDEQY
TRBV11-3 | ASSMGQLYGYT
TRBV15 | ATSRTGTAPYNSPLH
TRBV7-8 | ASSLALGDRSTEAF